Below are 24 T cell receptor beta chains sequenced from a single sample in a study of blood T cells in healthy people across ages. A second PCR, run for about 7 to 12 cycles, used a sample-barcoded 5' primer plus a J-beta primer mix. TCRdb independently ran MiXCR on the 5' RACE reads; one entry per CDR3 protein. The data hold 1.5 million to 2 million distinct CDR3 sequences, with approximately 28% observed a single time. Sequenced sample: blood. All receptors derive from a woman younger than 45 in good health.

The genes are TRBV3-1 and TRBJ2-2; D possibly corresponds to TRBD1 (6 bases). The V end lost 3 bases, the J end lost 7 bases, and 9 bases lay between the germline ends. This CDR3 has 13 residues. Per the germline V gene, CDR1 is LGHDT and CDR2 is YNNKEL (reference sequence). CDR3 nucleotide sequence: TGTGCCAGCAGCCAGCAAGGGGGCGGGGAGCTGTTTTTT. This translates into CASSQQGGGELFF.

This CDR3 reads CASSVGFRGGDEQYF. In DNA, the CDR3 is TGTGCCAGCAGCGTAGGTTTTCGGGGGGGTGACGAGCAGTACTTC. The chain joins TRBV9 to TRBJ2-7; 8 bases fit TRBD2. The CDR3 sequence is 15 residues long. V lost 0 bases to trimming and J lost 5 bases; unmatched junction nucleotides: 7. CDR1 SGDLS and CDR2 YYNGEE come from the germline V gene.

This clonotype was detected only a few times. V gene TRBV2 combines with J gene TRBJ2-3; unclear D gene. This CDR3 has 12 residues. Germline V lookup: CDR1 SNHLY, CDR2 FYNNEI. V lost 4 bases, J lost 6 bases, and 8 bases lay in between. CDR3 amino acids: CASSGPEDTQYF. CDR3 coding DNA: TGTGCCAGCAGTGGGCCGGAGGATACGCAGTATTTT.

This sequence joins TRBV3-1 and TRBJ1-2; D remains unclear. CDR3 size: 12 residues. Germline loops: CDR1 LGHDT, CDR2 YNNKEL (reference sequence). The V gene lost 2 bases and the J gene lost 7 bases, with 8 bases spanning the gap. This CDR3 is CASSQKGCGYTF. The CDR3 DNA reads TGTGCCAGCAGCCAAAAAGGATGTGGCTACACCTTC. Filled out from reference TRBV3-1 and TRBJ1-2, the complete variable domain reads DTAVSQTPKYLVTQMGNDKSIKCEQNLGHDTMYWYKQDSKKFLKIMFSYNNKELIINETVPNRFSPKSPDKAHLNLHINSLELGDSAVYFCASSQKGCGYTFGSGTRLTVV.

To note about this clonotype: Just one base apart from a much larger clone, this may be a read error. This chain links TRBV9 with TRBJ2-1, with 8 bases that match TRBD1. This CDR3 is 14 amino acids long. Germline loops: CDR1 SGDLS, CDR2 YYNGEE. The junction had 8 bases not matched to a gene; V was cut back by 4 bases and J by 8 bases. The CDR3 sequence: CASSPRHRGDEQFF. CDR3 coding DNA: TGTGCCAGCAGCCCCAGACACAGGGGGGATGAGCAGTTCTTC.

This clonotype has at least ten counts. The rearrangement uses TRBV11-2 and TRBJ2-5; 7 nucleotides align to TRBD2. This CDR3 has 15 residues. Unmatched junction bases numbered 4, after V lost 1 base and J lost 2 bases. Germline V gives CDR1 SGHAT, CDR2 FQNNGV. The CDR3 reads CASSLGGGSQETQYF. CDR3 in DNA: TGTGCCAGCAGCTTAGGGGGAGGGAGTCAAGAGACCCAGTACTTC.

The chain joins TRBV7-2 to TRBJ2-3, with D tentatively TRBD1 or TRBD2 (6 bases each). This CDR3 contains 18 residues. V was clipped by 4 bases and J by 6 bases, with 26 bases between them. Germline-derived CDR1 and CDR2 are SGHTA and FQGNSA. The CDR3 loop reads CASSSQGRPSVVGDTQYF. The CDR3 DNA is TGTGCCAGCAGCTCTCAGGGGAGGCCTAGCGTGGTCGGTGATACGCAGTATTTT.

CDR3 nucleotide sequence: TGTGCCAGCAGACTACTAGCGGGAGGGCCTCAGAAGCAGTTCTTC. Amino acid sequence: CASRLLAGGPQKQFF. The chain has TRBV6-5 and TRBJ2-1; the match to TRBD2 covers 13 bases. V was pared by 6 bases and J by 11 bases, with 10 bases of the junction left unmatched. CDR1 MNHEY and CDR2 SVGAGI come from the germline V gene. The CDR3 is 15 amino acids.

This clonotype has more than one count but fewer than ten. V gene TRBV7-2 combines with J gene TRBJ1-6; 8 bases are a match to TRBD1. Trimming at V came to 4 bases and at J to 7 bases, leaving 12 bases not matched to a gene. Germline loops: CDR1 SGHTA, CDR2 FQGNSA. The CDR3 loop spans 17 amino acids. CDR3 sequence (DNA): TGTGCCAGCAGCTCACTACAGGGGGATTTGCGGAATTCACCCCTCCACTTT. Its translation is CASSSLQGDLRNSPLHF.

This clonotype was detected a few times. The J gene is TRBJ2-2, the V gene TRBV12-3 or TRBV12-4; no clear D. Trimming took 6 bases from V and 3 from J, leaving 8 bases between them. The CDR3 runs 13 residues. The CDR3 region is CASSFPYTGELFF. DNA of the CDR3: TGTGCCAGCAGCTTTCCGTACACCGGGGAGCTGTTTTTT.

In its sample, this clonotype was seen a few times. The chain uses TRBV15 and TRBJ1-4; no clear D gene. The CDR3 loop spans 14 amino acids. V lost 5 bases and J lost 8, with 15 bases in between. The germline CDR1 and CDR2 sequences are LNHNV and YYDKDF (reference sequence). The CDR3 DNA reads TGTGCCACCAGCTCCGATCCTTCTGGGGAAAAACTGTTTTTT. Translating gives CATSSDPSGEKLFF.

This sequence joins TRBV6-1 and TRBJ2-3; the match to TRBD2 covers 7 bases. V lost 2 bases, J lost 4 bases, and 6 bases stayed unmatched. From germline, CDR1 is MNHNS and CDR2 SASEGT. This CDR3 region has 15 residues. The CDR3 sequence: CASSESGGSADTQYF. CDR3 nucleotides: TGTGCCAGCAGTGAATCGGGCGGGAGTGCAGATACGCAGTATTTT.

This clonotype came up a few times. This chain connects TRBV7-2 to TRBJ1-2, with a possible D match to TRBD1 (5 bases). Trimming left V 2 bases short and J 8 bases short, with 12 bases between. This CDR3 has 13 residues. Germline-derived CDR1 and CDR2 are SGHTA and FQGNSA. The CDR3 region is CASSLSQGRGYTF. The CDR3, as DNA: TGTGCCAGCAGCTTATCCCAGGGAAGAGGCTACACCTTC. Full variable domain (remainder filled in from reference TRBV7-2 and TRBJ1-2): GAGVSQSPSNKVTEKGKDVELRCDPISGHTALYWYRQSLGQGLEFLIYFQGNSAPDKSGLPSDRFSAERTGGSVSTLTIQRTQQEDSAVYLCASSLSQGRGYTFGSGTRLTVV.

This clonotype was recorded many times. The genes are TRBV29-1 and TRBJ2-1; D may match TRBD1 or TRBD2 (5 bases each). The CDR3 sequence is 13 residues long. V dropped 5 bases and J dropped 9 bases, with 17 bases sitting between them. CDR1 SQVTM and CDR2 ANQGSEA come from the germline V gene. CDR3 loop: CSVRGRQRGEQFF. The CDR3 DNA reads TGCAGCGTTCGTGGAAGACAGAGGGGTGAGCAGTTCTTC.

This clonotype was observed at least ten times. This CDR3 reads CASQEAYNEQFF. CDR3 DNA: TGTGCCTCCCAAGAGGCCTACAATGAGCAGTTCTTC. V and J are TRBV10-3 and TRBJ2-1, with D unclear. The germline gives CDR1 ENHRY, CDR2 SYGVKD. This CDR3 comprises 12 residues. V was cut by 11 bases and J by 2 bases, with 10 bases left in between.

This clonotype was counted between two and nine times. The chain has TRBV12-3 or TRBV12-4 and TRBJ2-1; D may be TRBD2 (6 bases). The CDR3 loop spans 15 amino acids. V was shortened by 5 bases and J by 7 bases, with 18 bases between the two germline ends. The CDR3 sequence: CASSPPIAEANEQFF. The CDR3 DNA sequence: TGTGCCAGCAGTCCCCCAATAGCGGAAGCAAATGAGCAGTTCTTC.

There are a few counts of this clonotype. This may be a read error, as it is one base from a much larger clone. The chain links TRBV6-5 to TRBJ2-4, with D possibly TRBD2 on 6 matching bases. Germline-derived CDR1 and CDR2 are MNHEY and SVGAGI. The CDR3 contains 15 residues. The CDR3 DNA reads TGTGCCAGCACCTCACCGGGGGTAGCCAAAACCATTCAGTACTTC. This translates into CASTSPGVAKTIQYF.

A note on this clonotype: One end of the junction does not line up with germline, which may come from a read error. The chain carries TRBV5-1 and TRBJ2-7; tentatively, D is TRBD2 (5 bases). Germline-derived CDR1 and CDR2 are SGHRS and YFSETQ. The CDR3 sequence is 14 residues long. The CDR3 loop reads CTSSYSATSYEQYF. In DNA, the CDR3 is TGCACCAGCAGCTATAGCGCGACCTCCTACGAGCAGTACTTC.

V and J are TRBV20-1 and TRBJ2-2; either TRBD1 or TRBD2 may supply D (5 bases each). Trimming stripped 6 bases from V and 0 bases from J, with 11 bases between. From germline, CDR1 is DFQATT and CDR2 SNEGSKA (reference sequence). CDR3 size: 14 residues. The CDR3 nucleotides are TGCAGTGCCAGGGATAGCGCGAACACCGGGGAGCTGTTTTTT. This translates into CSARDSANTGELFF.

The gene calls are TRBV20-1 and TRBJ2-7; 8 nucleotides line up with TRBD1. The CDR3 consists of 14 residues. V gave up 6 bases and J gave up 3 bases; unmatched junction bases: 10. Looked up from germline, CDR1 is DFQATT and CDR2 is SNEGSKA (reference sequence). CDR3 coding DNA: TGCAGTGCAACCGGGACAGGCCTACACTACGAGCAGTACTTC. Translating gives CSATGTGLHYEQYF.

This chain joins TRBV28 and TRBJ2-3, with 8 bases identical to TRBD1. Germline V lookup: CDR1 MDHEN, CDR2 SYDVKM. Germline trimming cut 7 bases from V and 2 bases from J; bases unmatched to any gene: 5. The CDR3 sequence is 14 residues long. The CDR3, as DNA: TGTGCCAGCACCACGACAGGGGCCACAGATACGCAGTATTTT. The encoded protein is CASTTTGATDTQYF.

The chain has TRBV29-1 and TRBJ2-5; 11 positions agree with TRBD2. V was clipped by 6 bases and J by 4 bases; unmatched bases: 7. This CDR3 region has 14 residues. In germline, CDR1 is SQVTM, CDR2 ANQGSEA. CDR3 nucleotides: TGCAGCGTGGGGACTAGCGGAAGCCCAGAGACCCAGTACTTC. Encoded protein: CSVGTSGSPETQYF.

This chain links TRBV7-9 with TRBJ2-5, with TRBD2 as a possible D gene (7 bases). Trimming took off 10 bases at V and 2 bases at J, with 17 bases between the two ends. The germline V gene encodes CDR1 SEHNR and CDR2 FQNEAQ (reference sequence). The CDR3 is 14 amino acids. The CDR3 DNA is TGTGCCATACAAGGGCGGGGGCAGCAAGAGACCCAGTACTTC. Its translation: CAIQGRGQQETQYF.

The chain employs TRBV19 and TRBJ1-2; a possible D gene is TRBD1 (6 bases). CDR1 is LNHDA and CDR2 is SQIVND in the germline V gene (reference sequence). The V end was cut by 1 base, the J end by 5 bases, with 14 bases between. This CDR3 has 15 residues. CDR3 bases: TGTGCCAGTAGTATAGCCCTACAGGGCTTTTATGGCTACACCTTC. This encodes CASSIALQGFYGYTF. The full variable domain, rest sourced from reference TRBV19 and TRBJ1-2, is DGGITQSPKYLFRKEGQNVTLSCEQNLNHDAMYWYRQDPGQGLRLIYYSQIVNDFQKGDIAEGYSVSREKKESFPLTVTSAQKNPTAFYLCASSIALQGFYGYTFGSGTRLTVV.